The sequence of this TCR beta chain was determined in a study of graft-versus-host responses after intestinal transplantation. About the study: Anti-thymocyte globulin induction was given to all recipients, followed by tacrolimus and steroids for about 3 years.

Clones were read by immunoSEQ multiplex PCR, and TCRdb kept only the in-frame ones, dropping some. Of over 100,000 clones listed, over 80% are singletons. This CDR3 contains 13 residues. Losses at the gene ends were 6 bases for V and 12 bases for J; bases not matched to a gene: 13. Germline lookup yields CDR1 MNHNS and CDR2 SASEGT. As concerns this clone: Its target is not known.

Study-wide results and limits: Circulating GvH clones peaking coincided with falling HvG clones soon after transplant. Within allografts, high graft-versus-host to host-versus-graft clonal ratios were seen among patients with graft-donor T cell macrochimerism. Some GvH clones appeared in ileal mucosa or blood before recipient bone marrow.

This specimen consisted of unstimulated CD4+ T cells sorted from spleen or lymph node cells, obtained before intestinal transplant. The gene calls are TRBV6-1 and TRBJ1-2; 7 nucleotides line up with TRBD1. The sequence came from a human donor who received an intestinal transplant. This chain's CDR3 is CASRSDRVGGHTF. CDR3 bases: TGTGCCAGCAGATCCGACAGGGTAGGCGGCCACACCTTC.